Below, 16 T cell receptor beta chains from the same sample are listed, as sequenced in a study of T-cell reconstitution after alpha-beta-depleted transplantation in children. The library targeted TCRbeta and was prepared with unique molecular identifiers. One entry per CDR3 protein, called by TCRdb with MiXCR from the PCR reads. The sample records roughly 400,000 distinct CDR3 sequences, about 20% being singletons. The sample was PBMCs from the stem cell graft donor, taken from the stem cell graft. The receptors here all came from a human donor who donated a stem cell graft to a child with acute myeloid leukemia.

The gene calls are TRBV10-3 and TRBJ2-7; 9 bases match TRBD1. Germline V lookup: CDR1 ENHRY, CDR2 SYGVKD. V shed 3 bases and J 4 bases; nucleotides not matched to a gene: 19. This CDR3 region has 19 residues. The chain's CDR3 is CAISDRMGWGQGNLYEQYF. In nucleotides, the CDR3 is TGTGCCATCAGTGATCGGATGGGGTGGGGACAGGGTAATTTGTACGAGCAGTACTTC.

This chain uses TRBV20-1 with TRBJ2-6, with 9 bases aligning to TRBD2. V gave up 1 base and J gave up 4 bases; unmatched junction bases: 8. Per the germline V gene, CDR1 is DFQATT and CDR2 is SNEGSKA (reference sequence). The CDR3 covers 17 residues. The CDR3: CSARGRSGGSGANVLTF. The CDR3 DNA reads TGCAGTGCTAGAGGCCGGAGCGGGGGGTCCGGGGCCAACGTCCTGACTTTC.

The sample holds a few counts of this clonotype. The chain joins TRBV9 to TRBJ2-7; 12 bases are shared with TRBD2. With V trimmed by 3 bases and J by 2 bases, 3 bases remained unmatched. Germline-derived CDR1 and CDR2 are SGDLS and YYNGEE. The CDR3 spans 15 residues. CDR3: CASSAGLAGTYEQYF. The CDR3 DNA follows: TGTGCCAGCAGCGCCGGACTAGCGGGAACCTACGAGCAGTACTTC.

This clonotype was observed a few times. The chain employs TRBV28 and TRBJ1-2; D may be TRBD1 (5 bases). Germline CDR1 is MDHEN and CDR2 is SYDVKM. V shed 2 bases and J shed 4 bases, with 11 bases lying between them. This CDR3 is built from 14 residues. CDR3 protein: CASSLKGRAYGYTF. The CDR3 nucleotides read TGTGCCAGCAGTTTAAAGGGGAGGGCCTATGGCTACACCTTC.

V is TRBV20-1 and J is TRBJ1-5; tentative D call: TRBD1 (5 bases). CDR3 length equals 13 residues. Between the trimmed V and J ends, which lost 3 bases and 3 bases, there was a span of 9 bases. The germline gives CDR1 DFQATT, CDR2 SNEGSKA (reference sequence). Here the CDR3 reads CSARGLNNQPQHF. CDR3 sequence (DNA): TGCAGTGCTAGGGGGCTCAACAATCAGCCCCAGCATTTT.

The V and J genes are TRBV29-1 and TRBJ2-1, with TRBD1 identical over 7 bases. This CDR3 region has 15 residues. The germline V gene has CDR1 SQVTM and CDR2 ANQGSEA. After removal of 4 bases from V and 3 bases from J, the junction contained 9 bases not matched to a gene. CDR3 in amino acids: CSVGNAGTVYNEQFF. The CDR3 region has the DNA TGCAGCGTTGGTAACGCCGGGACAGTCTACAATGAGCAGTTCTTC.

In this sample, this clonotype turned up a few times. The chain recombines TRBV20-1 with TRBJ2-3, with TRBD1 identical over 10 bases. J was trimmed by 1 base and V by 5 bases; bases with no gene match: 18. The V gene's germline CDR1 is DFQATT and CDR2 SNEGSKA (reference sequence). This CDR3 region has 19 residues. Here the CDR3 reads CSALPGTGVRSTRTDTQYF. The CDR3 region has the DNA TGCAGTGCTTTGCCCGGGACAGGGGTGAGGAGCACCCGCACAGATACGCAGTATTTT.

The V and J genes are TRBV12-3 or TRBV12-4 and TRBJ2-5; D is possibly TRBD1 (6 bases). The CDR3 length is 15 residues. Deletions cut 5 bases from V and 5 bases from J, with 18 bases between. CDR3 region: CASSPGANPRETQYF. The CDR3 nucleotides read TGTGCCAGCAGTCCAGGGGCTAACCCTCGGGAGACCCAGTACTTC.

This chain links TRBV7-3 with TRBJ2-1; 8 bases line up with TRBD2. The V gene's germline CDR1 is SGHTA and CDR2 FQGTGA. J lost 5 bases, V lost 4 bases, and 7 bases had no gene match. This CDR3 is built from 15 residues. The CDR3 region has the DNA TGTGCCAGCAGCTCCCAGGGACTAGTCGACAATGAGCAGTTCTTC. Amino acids: CASSSQGLVDNEQFF.

This clonotype was seen repeatedly, ten times or more. The chain links TRBV12-3 or TRBV12-4 to TRBJ1-1; unclear D gene. V was pared by 2 bases and J by 2 bases, with 9 bases between. This CDR3 is 14 amino acids long. The CDR3 nucleotides are TGTGCCAGCAGTTTAAGTGGGGTAAACACTGAAGCTTTCTTT. This codes for CASSLSGVNTEAFF.

The chain recombines TRBV5-1 with TRBJ2-7; 8 bases map to TRBD2. This CDR3 region has 19 residues. The V gene's germline CDR1 is SGHRS and CDR2 YFSETQ. With V trimmed by 7 bases and J by 1 base, 22 bases remained unmatched. In DNA form, the CDR3 reads TGCGCCAGCCCCGTGTCCTGGCGGGAGGATCCCCTTAGGTCCTACGAGCAGTACTTC. This codes for CASPVSWREDPLRSYEQYF. The whole variable domain, filled in from reference TRBV5-1 and TRBJ2-7, reads KAGVTQTPRYLIKTRGQQVTLSCSPISGHRSVSWYQQTPGQGLQFLFEYFSETQRNKGNFPGRFSGRQFSNSRSEMNVSTLELGDSALYLCASPVSWREDPLRSYEQYFGPGTRLTVT.

This clonotype was picked up a small number of times. The chain couples TRBV21-1 to TRBJ1-5. TRBV21-1 is a pseudogene. This CDR3 comprises 15 residues. CDR3 sequence (DNA): TGTGCCAGCAGCAAAGCGCCGGGGTCTAGGCAGCCCCAGCATTTT. Amino acids: CASSKAPGSRQPQHF.

This clonotype was detected ten times or more. The chain links TRBV20-1 to TRBJ2-1; D remains ambiguous. In germline, CDR1 is DFQATT, CDR2 SNEGSKA (reference sequence). This CDR3 is built from 14 residues. Trimming shortened V by 3 bases and J by 6 bases, and 15 bases separated the two germline ends. The CDR3 DNA reads as TGCAGTGCTAGTGGTGTGGGTAGCCCCAATGAGCAGTTCTTC. Protein: CSASGVGSPNEQFF.

The J gene is TRBJ1-1, the V gene TRBV12-3 or TRBV12-4; D is unclear. V lost 6 bases, J lost 4 bases, and 12 bases lay in between. The CDR3 spans 13 residues. The CDR3 sequence is CASRLGVITEAFF. For the CDR3, the DNA is TGTGCCAGCAGACTCGGGGTGATCACTGAAGCTTTCTTT.

This clonotype was seen many times. This chain uses TRBV12-3 or TRBV12-4 with TRBJ2-2, with 8 nucleotides matching TRBD2. This CDR3 has 14 amino acids. The trim removed 7 bases at V and 4 bases at J, leaving 5 bases unmatched. CDR3 in amino acids: CASILSGSTGELFF. The CDR3 bases are TGTGCCAGCATCCTAAGCGGGAGCACCGGGGAGCTGTTTTTT.

In this sample, this clonotype turned up a few times. The rearrangement links TRBV5-1 to TRBJ2-7; the D gene is possibly TRBD2 (6 bases). Germline V gene data show CDR1 as SGHRS and CDR2 as YFSETQ. The CDR3 covers 15 residues. V was shortened by 0 bases and J by 2 bases, with 12 bases between the two germline ends. DNA of the CDR3: TGCGCCAGCAGCTTGGGGGGGACTGTTGCCTACGAGCAGTACTTC. It encodes CASSLGGTVAYEQYF. Using reference TRBV5-1 and TRBJ2-7 for the parts outside the CDR3, the full variable domain is KAGVTQTPRYLIKTRGQQVTLSCSPISGHRSVSWYQQTPGQGLQFLFEYFSETQRNKGNFPGRFSGRQFSNSRSEMNVSTLELGDSALYLCASSLGGTVAYEQYFGPGTRLTVT.